Listed below are T cell receptor beta chains from one sample, sequenced in a study of T cell responses to AZD1222 COVID-19 vaccine. Repertoires were generated with immunoSEQ multiplex PCR, while TCRdb's copy carries only in-frame clones and drops some. The data show about 69,000 clones, around 78% seen once. The sequencing used peripheral blood, collected 28 days after the second AZD1222 dose. The receptors shown here come from an adult who received the AZD1222 COVID-19 vaccine. The CDR3 runs from the conserved cysteine through the conserved F or W. D genes are given only for firm matches. Some rows mark clone size as missing; the rest say once, few, many or name a class of expanded clone.

>.|.|TRBV5-8|TRBJ2-3
CASSRDLGDLIWQYF
TGTGCCAGCAGCCGGGACTTGGGTGACCTTATTTGGCAGTATTTT
>.|once|TRBV11-2|TRBJ1-2
CASSSQGRVNGYTF
TGTGCCAGCAGCTCGCAAGGCAGGGTGAATGGCTACACCTTC
>.|.|TRBV7-2|TRBJ2-7
CASSFPGLNYEQYF
TGTGCCAGCAGCTTCCCGGGACTGAACTACGAGCAGTACTTC
>TRBD1|.|TRBV19|TRBJ1-1
CASFRQGAGTEAFF
TGTGCCTCCTTTCGGCAGGGGGCGGGGACTGAAGCTTTCTTT
>.|.|TRBV6-5|TRBJ1-1
CASSYAGKNTEAFF
TGTGCCAGCAGTTACGCCGGGAAGAACACTGAAGCTTTCTTT
>TRBD1|.|TRBV5-1|TRBJ1-2
CASSTRTGVESYTF
TGCGCCAGCAGCACACGGACAGGGGTCGAGAGCTACACCTTC
>.|.|TRBV27|TRBJ1-2
CASSLSSGDGGYTF
TGTGCCAGCAGTTTATCGTCAGGGGACGGGGGCTACACCTTC
>.|.|TRBV12-3/TRBV12-4|TRBJ2-3
CASSFLDTQYF
TGTGCCAGCAGTTTTCTAGATACGCAGTATTTT
>.|.|TRBV7-2|TRBJ2-2
CASSPGQNSGELFF
TGTGCCAGCAGCCCCGGACAGAACTCCGGGGAGCTGTTTTTT
>.|.|TRBV18|TRBJ2-5
CASSPPGNGRGTQYF
TGTGCCAGCTCCCCCCCCGGTAACGGCCGGGGGACCCAGTACTTC
>.|.|TRBV12-5|TRBJ2-7
CASGLVLGPEDYEQYF
TGTGCTAGTGGTTTGGTACTTGGTCCCGAGGATTACGAGCAGTACTTC
>.|.|TRBV20-1|TRBJ1-3
CSARDKNTIYF
TGCAGTGCTAGAGATAAGAACACCATATATTTT
>TRBD1|.|TRBV4-2|TRBJ1-5
CASSQDSPQGSNQPQHF
TGTGCCAGCAGCCAGGACTCGCCACAGGGGAGCAATCAGCCCCAGCATTTT
>.|.|TRBV12-3/TRBV12-4|TRBJ2-5
CASRVGGETQYF
TGTGCCAGCAGGGTAGGGGGGGAGACCCAGTACTTC
>.|.|TRBV18|TRBJ1-1
CASSARGGNTEAFF
TGTGCCAGCTCCGCCCGAGGAGGGAACACTGAAGCTTTCTTT
>.|.|TRBV7-7|TRBJ1-4
CASSSTWNEKLFF
TGTGCCAGCAGCTCCACGTGGAATGAAAAACTGTTTTTT
>.|.|TRBV3-1/TRBV3-2|TRBJ1-6
CASSQTTDYSPLHF
TGTGCCAGCAGCCAGACTACCGATTATTCACCCCTCCACTTT
>TRBD1|.|TRBV13|TRBJ1-6
CASSLEGQNSPLHF
TGTGCCAGCAGCTTAGAGGGACAGAATTCACCCCTCCACTTT
>TRBD1|.|TRBV29-1|TRBJ2-7
CSVVTGEYEQYF
TGCAGCGTTGTAACAGGGGAGTACGAGCAGTACTTC
>TRBD1|.|TRBV27|TRBJ2-7
CASSLGTGVTYEQYF
TGTGCCAGCAGTCTCGGGACAGGCGTAACCTACGAGCAGTACTTC
>.|.|TRBV7-2|TRBJ2-1
CASSLAAGSYNEQFF
TGTGCCAGCAGCTTAGCGGCGGGTTCCTACAATGAGCAGTTCTTC
>TRBD1|.|TRBV6-5|TRBJ1-1
CASSPITGGSEAFF
TGTGCCAGCAGTCCAATCACAGGGGGGTCCGAAGCTTTCTTT
>.|medium-sized|TRBV11-2|TRBJ1-2
CASSLVPRKGGYTF
TGTGCCAGCAGCTTAGTCCCACGGAAGGGTGGCTACACCTTC
>.|.|TRBV30|TRBJ1-6
CAWNSRDSDNSPLHF
TGTGCCTGGAACTCGAGGGATAGCGATAATTCACCCCTCCACTTT
>TRBD2|.|TRBV15|TRBJ2-7
CATSRDLAEKQYF
TGTGCCACCAGCAGAGATCTAGCGGAAAAGCAGTACTTC
>.|.|TRBV19|TRBJ2-1
CASSTSGLSSYNEQFF
TGTGCCAGTAGTACGAGCGGGTTGAGCTCCTACAATGAGCAGTTCTTC
>.|.|TRBV7-9|TRBJ1-2
CASSLGGALNYGYTF
TGTGCCAGCAGCTTAGGGGGGGCACTAAACTATGGCTACACCTTC
>.|.|TRBV7-9|TRBJ2-7
CASSLPTGYEQYF
TGTGCCAGCAGCTTACCGACAGGATACGAGCAGTACTTC
>.|few|TRBV9|TRBJ2-3
CASSPTVNSGTDTQYF
TGTGCCAGCAGCCCAACCGTCAATAGCGGCACAGATACGCAGTATTTT
>TRBD1|.|TRBV6-5|TRBJ1-5
CASSSRQGARQPQHF
TGTGCCAGCAGTAGTCGACAGGGGGCACGTCAGCCCCAGCATTTT
>.|.|TRBV3-1/TRBV3-2|TRBJ1-2
CASSQDQKASTF
TGTGCCAGCAGCCAAGATCAGAAGGCCAGCACCTTC
>.|once|TRBV5-4|TRBJ2-2
CASRPDPRGTGELFF
TGTGCCAGCAGGCCCGATCCGAGGGGGACCGGGGAGCTGTTTTTT
>.|.|TRBV6-5|TRBJ2-4
CASSYPPLYF
TGTGCCAGCAGTTACCCACCGTTGTACTTC
>TRBD2|.|TRBV11-3|TRBJ2-3
CASSFSGGVDTQYF
TGTGCCAGCAGCTTTTCGGGGGGTGTAGATACGCAGTATTTT
>.|.|TRBV7-2|TRBJ2-5
CASSFGGSQETQYF
TGTGCCAGCAGCTTTGGTGGTAGCCAAGAGACCCAGTACTTC
>.|.|TRBV6-1|TRBJ1-2
CASSEVVWQLLDYGYTF
TGTGCCAGCAGTGAGGTAGTATGGCAGCTACTAGACTATGGCTACACCTTC
>TRBD2|.|TRBV5-4|TRBJ2-7
CASSSNLAGGGSYEQYF
TGTGCCAGCAGCTCAAACTTAGCGGGAGGGGGCTCCTACGAGCAGTACTTC
>TRBD1|.|TRBV19|TRBJ1-1
CASSSAGGTEAFF
TGTGCCAGTAGTAGCGCAGGGGGCACTGAAGCTTTCTTT
>.|.|TRBV2|TRBJ2-2
CASSGDLSMAGELFF
TGTGCCAGCAGTGGGGACCTCAGTATGGCCGGGGAGCTGTTTTTT
>.|.|TRBV6-5|TRBJ2-7
CASSRRDAGYYEQYF
TGTGCCAGCAGTCGACGGGACGCCGGATACTACGAGCAGTACTTC
>.|.|TRBV9|TRBJ1-2
CASSVRGDFDLYGYTF
TGTGCCAGCAGCGTAAGGGGCGACTTCGACCTCTATGGCTACACCTTC
>.|once|TRBV12-3/TRBV12-4|TRBJ1-1
CASSLSDSRAFF
TGTGCCAGCAGTTTAAGCGACAGCCGAGCTTTCTTT
>TRBD2|few|TRBV11-2|TRBJ2-5
CASSLGSISGGAETQYF
TGTGCCAGCAGCTTAGGCTCCATTAGCGGGGGGGCAGAGACCCAGTACTTC
>TRBD1|once|TRBV25-1|TRBJ2-3
CASSGQGTDTQYF
TGTGCCAGCAGTGGACAGGGAACGGATACGCAGTATTTT